The entry that follows covers one T cell receptor (beta chain) sequence. The sample belongs to a study of T cell changes during pregnancy in multiple sclerosis. Produced via immunoSEQ multiplex PCR; TCRdb's table is partial and in-frame only. The sample contains tens of thousands of clones, 80% to 95% of which appear only once. Looked up from germline, CDR1 is GTSNPN and CDR2 is SVGIG (reference sequence). This CDR3 is built from 13 residues. V shed 1 base, J shed 7 bases, and the junction held 2 bases outside the gene matches. This receptor was taken from a female donor with multiple sclerosis, enrolled in a pregnancy study. The source was peripheral blood, collected in the second trimester of pregnancy. This rearrangement joins TRBV30 to TRBJ2-7; TRBD1 aligns across 12 bases. DNA of the CDR3: TGTGCCTGGAGTGGGGACAGGGGGCGAGAGCAGTACTTC. It codes for CAWSGDRGREQYF.